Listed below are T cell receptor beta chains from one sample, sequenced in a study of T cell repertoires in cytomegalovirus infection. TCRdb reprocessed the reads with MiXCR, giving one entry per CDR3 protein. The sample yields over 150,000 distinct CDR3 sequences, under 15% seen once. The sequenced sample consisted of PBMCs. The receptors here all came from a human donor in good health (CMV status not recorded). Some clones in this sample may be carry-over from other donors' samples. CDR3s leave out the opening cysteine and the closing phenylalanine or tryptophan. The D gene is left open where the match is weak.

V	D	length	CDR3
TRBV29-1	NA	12	SVESQGRYNEQF
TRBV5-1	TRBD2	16	ASSLRSGTSGAAYEQY
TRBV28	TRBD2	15	ASGKREGPGLDNEQF
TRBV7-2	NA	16	ASSYPSKGGFDTDTQY
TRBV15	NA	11	AIQSSGPNEQF
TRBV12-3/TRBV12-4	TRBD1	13	ASSPTGVRNTEAF
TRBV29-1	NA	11	SVGLVGGQPQH
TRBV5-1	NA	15	ASSFWAAVAKSDGYT
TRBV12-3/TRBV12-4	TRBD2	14	ASSPIVAGHGDTQY
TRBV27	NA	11	ASSRGHNQPQH
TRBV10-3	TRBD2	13	AIRMTSGSTDTQY
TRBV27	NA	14	ASSLRRVGGENIQY
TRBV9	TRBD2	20	ASSAPENRDKTSGRRTGELF
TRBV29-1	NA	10	SVEGGGRGYT
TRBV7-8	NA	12	ASSLAHANSPLH
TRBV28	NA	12	ASIYSGAYQPQH
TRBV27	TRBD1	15	ASSFYRGEGLNTEAF
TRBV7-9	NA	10	ASSLKRDEQF